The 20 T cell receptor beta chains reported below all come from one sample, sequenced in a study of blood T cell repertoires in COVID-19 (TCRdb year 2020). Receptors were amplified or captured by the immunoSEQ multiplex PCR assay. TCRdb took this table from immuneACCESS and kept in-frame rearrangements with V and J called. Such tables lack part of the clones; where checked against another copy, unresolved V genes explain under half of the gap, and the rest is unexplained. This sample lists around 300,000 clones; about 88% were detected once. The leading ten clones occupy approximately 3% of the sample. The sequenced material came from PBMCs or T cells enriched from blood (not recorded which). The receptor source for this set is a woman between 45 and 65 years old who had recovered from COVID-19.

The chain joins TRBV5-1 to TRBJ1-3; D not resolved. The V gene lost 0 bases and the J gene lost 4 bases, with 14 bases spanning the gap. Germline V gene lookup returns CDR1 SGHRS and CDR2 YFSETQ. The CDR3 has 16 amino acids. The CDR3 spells CASSLEAGTTGNTIYF. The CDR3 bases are TGCGCCAGCAGCTTGGAAGCGGGAACCACCGGAAACACCATATATTTT.

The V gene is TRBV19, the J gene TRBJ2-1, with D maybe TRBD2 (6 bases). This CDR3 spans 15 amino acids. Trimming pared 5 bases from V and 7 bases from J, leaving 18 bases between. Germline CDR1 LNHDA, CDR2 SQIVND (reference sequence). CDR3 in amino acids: CASSLYGPAGNEQFF. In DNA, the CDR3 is TGTGCCAGTAGTCTCTACGGACCGGCGGGGAATGAGCAGTTCTTC. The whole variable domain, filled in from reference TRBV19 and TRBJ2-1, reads DGGITQSPKYLFRKEGQNVTLSCEQNLNHDAMYWYRQDPGQGLRLIYYSQIVNDFQKGDIAEGYSVSREKKESFPLTVTSAQKNPTAFYLCASSLYGPAGNEQFFGPGTRLTVL.

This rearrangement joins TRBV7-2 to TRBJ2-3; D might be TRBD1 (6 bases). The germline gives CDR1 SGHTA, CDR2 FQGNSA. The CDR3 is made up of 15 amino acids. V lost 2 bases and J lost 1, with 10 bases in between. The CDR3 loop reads CASSLIAGGTDTQYF. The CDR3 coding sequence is TGTGCCAGCAGCTTAATAGCAGGGGGCACAGATACGCAGTATTTT. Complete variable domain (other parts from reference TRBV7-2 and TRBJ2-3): GAGVSQSPSNKVTEKGKDVELRCDPISGHTALYWYRQSLGQGLEFLIYFQGNSAPDKSGLPSDRFSAERTGGSVSTLTIQRTQQEDSAVYLCASSLIAGGTDTQYFGPGTRLTVL.

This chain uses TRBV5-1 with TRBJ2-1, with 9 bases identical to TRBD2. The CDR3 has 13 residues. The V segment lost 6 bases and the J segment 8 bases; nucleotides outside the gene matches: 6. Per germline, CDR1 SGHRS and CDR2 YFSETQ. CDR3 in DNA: TGCGCCAGCAATGTTTTAGCGGGAGATGAGCAGTTCTTC. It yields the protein CASNVLAGDEQFF.

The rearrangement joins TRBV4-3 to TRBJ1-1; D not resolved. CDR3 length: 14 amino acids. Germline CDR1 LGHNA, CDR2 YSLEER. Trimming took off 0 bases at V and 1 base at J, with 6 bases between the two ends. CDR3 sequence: CASSQDPRNTEAFF. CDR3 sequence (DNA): TGCGCCAGCAGCCAAGATCCCAGGAACACTGAAGCTTTCTTT.

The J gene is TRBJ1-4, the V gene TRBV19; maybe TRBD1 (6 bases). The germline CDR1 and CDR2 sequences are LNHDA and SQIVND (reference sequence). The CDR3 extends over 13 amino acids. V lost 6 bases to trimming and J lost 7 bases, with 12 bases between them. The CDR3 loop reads CASRSRGVEKLFF. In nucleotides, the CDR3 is TGTGCCAGTAGGAGCAGGGGCGTTGAAAAACTGTTTTTT. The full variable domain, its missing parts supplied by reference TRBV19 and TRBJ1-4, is DGGITQSPKYLFRKEGQNVTLSCEQNLNHDAMYWYRQDPGQGLRLIYYSQIVNDFQKGDIAEGYSVSREKKESFPLTVTSAQKNPTAFYLCASRSRGVEKLFFGSGTQLSVL.

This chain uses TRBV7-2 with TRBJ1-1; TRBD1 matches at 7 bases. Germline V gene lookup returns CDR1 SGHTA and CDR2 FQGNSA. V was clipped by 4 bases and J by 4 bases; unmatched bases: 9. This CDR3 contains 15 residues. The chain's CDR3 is CASSSDRGRGTEAFF. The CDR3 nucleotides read TGTGCCAGCAGCTCCGATAGGGGGCGCGGCACTGAAGCTTTCTTT.

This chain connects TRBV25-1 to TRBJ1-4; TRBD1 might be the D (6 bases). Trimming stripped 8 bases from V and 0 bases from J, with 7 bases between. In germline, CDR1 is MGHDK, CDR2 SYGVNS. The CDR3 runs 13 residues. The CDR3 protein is CASGQTTNEKLFF. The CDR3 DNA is TGTGCCAGCGGACAGACAACTAATGAAAAACTGTTTTTT.

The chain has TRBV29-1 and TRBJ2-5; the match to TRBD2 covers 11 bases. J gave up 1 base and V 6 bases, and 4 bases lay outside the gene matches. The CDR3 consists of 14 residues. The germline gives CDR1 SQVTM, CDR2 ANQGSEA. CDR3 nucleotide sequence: TGCAGCGTGCCACTAGCGGGAGCCCAAGAGACCCAGTACTTC. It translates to CSVPLAGAQETQYF.

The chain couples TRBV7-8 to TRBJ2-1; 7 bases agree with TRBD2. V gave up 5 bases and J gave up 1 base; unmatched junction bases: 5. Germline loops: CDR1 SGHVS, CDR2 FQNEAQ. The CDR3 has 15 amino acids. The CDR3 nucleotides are TGTGCCAGCAGCGCTACTAGCGTTTCCTACAATGAGCAGTTCTTC. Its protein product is CASSATSVSYNEQFF.

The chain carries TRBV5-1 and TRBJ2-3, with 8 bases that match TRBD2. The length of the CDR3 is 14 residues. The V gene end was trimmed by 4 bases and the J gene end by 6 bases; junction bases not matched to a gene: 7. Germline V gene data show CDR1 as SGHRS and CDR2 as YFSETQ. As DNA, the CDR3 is TGCGCCAGCAGCATTAGCGGGGTCACGGATACGCAGTATTTT. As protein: CASSISGVTDTQYF.

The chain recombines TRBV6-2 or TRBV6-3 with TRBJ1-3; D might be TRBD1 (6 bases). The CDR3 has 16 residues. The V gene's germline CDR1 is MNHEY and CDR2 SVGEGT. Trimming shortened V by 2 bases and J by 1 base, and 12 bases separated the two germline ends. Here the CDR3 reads CASSYLRGASGNTIYF. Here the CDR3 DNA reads TGTGCCAGCAGTTACCTACGGGGGGCATCTGGAAACACCATATATTTT.

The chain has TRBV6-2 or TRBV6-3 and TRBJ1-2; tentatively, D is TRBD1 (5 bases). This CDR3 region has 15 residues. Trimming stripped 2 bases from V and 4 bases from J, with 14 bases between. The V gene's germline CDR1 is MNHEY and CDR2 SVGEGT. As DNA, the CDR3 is TGTGCCAGCAGTTACGATGGGCAGGGCCCCTATGGCTACACCTTC. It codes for CASSYDGQGPYGYTF.

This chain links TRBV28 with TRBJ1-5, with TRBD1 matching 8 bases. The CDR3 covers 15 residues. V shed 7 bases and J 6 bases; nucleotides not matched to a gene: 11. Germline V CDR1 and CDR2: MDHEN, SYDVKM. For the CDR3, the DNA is TGTGCCAGCACAAGTCCGGACAGGGCCATTCAGCCCCAGCATTTT. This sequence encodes CASTSPDRAIQPQHF. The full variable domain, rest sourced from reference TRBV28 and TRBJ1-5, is DVKVTQSSRYLVKRTGEKVFLECVQDMDHENMFWYRQDPGLGLRLIYFSYDVKMKEKGDIPEGYSVSREKKERFSLILESASTNQTSMYLCASTSPDRAIQPQHFGDGTRLSIL.

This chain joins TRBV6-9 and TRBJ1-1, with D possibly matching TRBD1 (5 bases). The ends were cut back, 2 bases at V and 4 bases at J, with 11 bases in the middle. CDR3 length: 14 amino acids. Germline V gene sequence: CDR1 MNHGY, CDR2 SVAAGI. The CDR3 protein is CASSYAGPGTEAFF. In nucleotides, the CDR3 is TGTGCCAGCAGTTATGCGGGGCCTGGCACTGAAGCTTTCTTT.

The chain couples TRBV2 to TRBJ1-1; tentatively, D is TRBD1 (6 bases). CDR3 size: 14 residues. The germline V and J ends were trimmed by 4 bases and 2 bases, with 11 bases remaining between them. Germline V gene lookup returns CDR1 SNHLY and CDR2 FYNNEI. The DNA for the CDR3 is TGTGCCAGCAGTGCGGACAGTCTAAACACTGAAGCTTTCTTT. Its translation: CASSADSLNTEAFF. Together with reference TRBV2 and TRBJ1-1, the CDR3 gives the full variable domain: EPEVTQTPSHQVTQMGQEVILRCVPISNHLYFYWYRQILGQKVEFLVSFYNNEISEKSEIFDDQFSVERPDGSNFTLKIRSTKLEDSAMYFCASSADSLNTEAFFGQGTRLTVV.

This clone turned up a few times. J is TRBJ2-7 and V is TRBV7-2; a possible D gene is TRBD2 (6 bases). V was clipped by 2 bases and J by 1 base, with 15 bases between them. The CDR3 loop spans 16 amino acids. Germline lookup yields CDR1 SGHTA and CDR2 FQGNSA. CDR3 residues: CASSLSVATSSYEQYF. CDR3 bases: TGTGCCAGCAGCTTATCTGTCGCGACTAGTTCCTACGAGCAGTACTTC.

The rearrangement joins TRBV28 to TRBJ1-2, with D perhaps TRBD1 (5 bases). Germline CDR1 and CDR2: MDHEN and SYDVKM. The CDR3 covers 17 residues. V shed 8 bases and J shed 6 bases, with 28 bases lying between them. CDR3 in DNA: TGTGCCAGCTCCAAGGCGGGGACCAAAACCGTTGGCGATGGCTACACCTTC. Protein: CASSKAGTKTVGDGYTF.

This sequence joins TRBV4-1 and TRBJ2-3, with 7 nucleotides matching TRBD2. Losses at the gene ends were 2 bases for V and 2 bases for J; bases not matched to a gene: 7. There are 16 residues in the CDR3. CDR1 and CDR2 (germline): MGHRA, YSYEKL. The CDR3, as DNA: TGCGCCAGCAGCCAACCTGGCGGGAGTGTCACAGATACGCAGTATTTT. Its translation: CASSQPGGSVTDTQYF.

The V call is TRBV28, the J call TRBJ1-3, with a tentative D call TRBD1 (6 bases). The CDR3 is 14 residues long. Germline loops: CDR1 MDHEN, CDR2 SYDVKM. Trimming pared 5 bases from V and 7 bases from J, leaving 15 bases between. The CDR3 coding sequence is TGTGCCAGCAGTCCCCAGGCAGGGGACAACACCATATATTTT. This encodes CASSPQAGDNTIYF.